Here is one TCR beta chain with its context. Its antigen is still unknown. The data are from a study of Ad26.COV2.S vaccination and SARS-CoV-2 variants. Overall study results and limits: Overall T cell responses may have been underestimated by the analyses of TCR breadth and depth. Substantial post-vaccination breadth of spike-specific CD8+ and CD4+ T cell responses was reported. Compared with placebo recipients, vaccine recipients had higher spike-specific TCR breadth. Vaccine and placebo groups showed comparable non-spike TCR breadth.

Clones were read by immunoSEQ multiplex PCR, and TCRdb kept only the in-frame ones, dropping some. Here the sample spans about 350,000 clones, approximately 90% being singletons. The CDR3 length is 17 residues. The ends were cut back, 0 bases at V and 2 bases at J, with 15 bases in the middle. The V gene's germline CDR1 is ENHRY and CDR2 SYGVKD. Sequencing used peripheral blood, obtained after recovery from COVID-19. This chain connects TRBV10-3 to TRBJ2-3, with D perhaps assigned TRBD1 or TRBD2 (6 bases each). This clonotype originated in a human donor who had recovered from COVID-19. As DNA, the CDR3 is TGTGCCATCAGTGAGTCGACCGGGGGCTCCTACACAGATACGCAGTATTTT. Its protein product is CAISESTGGSYTDTQYF.